This entry features one T cell receptor beta chain sequence. The clone's antigen remains unknown. The junction departs from the called germline gene at one end, perhaps through a read error. These data belong to a study of response to subunit inactivated influenza vaccine (dated by TCRdb to 2016 to 2019). As for the study more broadly: Deep quantitative T cell receptor repertoire profiling was used in the study to track responses to a trivalent subunit inactivated influenza vaccine.

Results and caveats for the whole study, not just this receptor: The authors proposed that each seasonal influenza vaccination may bring in only a limited number of new T cells.

Libraries came from RT-PCR. TCRdb shows the sequencer as Illumina HiSeq 2500. Starting from the raw public reads, TCRdb applied fastp trimming at Q25, assembled clones with MiXCR and retained in-frame beta chains. Rows matching on CDR3 protein sequence are summarized as one entry with the most common DNA and genes. The sample table lists 700,000 to 900,000 distinct CDR3 sequences, 21% of them with a count of one. The ten largest clones take up roughly 10% of the sample. CDR1 and CDR2 (SGHRS, YFSETQ) derive from the germline V gene. The CDR3 goes from the cysteine to the phenylalanine over 14 residues. The entry retains the CDR3 DNA only, 42 bases that are in frame from base 1.

This chain joins TRBV5-1 to TRBJ1-5; confidence is insufficient to name the D gene. Material: PBMCs from blood, obtained roughly 5 days after vaccination. The receptor was derived from a man aged 50-59 years who received an inactivated influenza vaccine. Donor details come from another sample of the same person, matched by shared clones. The DNA sequence is given as TGCACCAGCAGCTTGTCCGGTGGCAATCAGCCCCAGCATTTT. Translation gives CTSSLSGGNQPQHF.